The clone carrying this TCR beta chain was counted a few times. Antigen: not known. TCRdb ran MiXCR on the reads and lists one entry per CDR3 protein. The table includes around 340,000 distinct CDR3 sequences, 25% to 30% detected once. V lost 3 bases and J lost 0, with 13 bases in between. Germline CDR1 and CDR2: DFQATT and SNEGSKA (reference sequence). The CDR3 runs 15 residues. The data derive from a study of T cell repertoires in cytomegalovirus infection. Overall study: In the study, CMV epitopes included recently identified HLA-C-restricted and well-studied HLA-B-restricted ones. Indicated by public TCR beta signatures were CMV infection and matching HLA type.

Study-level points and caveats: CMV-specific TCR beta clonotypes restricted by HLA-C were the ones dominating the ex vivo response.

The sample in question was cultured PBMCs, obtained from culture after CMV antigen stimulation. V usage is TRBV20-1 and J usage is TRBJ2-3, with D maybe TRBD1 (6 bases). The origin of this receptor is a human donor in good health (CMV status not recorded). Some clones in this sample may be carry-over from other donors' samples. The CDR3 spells CSARSTGASTDTQYF. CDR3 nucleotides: TGCAGTGCTAGGTCGACAGGCGCTAGCACAGATACGCAGTATTTT.